This T cell receptor beta chain comes out of a study of blood T cell repertoires in COVID-19. Per the original data handling: Nucleated cell counts were estimated from reference gene primer amplification. TCRdb keeps only in-frame clones here, not all; method: immunoSEQ multiplex PCR. The DNA was the basis for D and trimming; V, J and clone size are from that table. The sample lists around 300,000 clones; 86% were seen once. The CDR3 extends over 12 amino acids. Trimming took 4 bases from V and 4 from J, leaving 8 bases between them. Germline CDR1 is GTSNPN and CDR2 is SVGIG (reference sequence). The receptor was isolated from a woman younger than 45 with active or convalescent COVID-19. The sample taken for sequencing was peripheral blood. This chain uses TRBV30 with TRBJ1-3; no firm D call. The CDR3 reads CAWTRLGNTIYF. CDR3 nucleotides: TGTGCCTGGACGAGATTGGGAAACACCATATATTTT.